This entry describes one T cell receptor (beta chain). Its antigen is still unknown. One base away there is no much larger clone; base qualities are not given. TCRbeta CDR3 regions were amplified from genomic DNA by means of the immunoSEQ Assay, a bias-controlled multiplex PCR. From the authors' description of their analysis: Within the assay, amplification of reference gene primers was used to estimate how many nucleated cells each sample contained. Sequence reads were collapsed and filtered to measure the absolute abundance of every unique TCRbeta CDR3 rearrangement. For each sample, productive Simpson clonality was calculated as the square root of Simpson's diversity index over productive rearrangements. What TCRdb holds here is the immuneACCESS table cut down to in-frame rearrangements. Part of the clones is not present; checked against another copy, under half of the missing clones reflect an unresolved V gene, and the others are unexplained. That table is the source of V, J and clone size, and D and trimming were worked out from the DNA. The sample records more than 70,000 clones, about 86% of which are singletons. Clones ranked in the top ten supply about a fifth of the sample.

Relative to germline, V is 3 bases shorter and J is 4 bases shorter, with 13 bases between their ends. The CDR3 runs 15 residues from the cysteine to the phenylalanine. The DNA shown is the 45-base CDR3, in frame from base 1. The germline V gene yields SGHAT for CDR1 and FQNNGV for CDR2. Each collaborating institution followed its own protocols to collect whole blood in K2EDTA tubes. For TCRbeta analysis, collaborator samples were shipped as frozen whole blood, as isolated PBMCs, or as DNA extracted from either sample type. The record originates from a study of blood T cell repertoires in COVID-19 (dated by TCRdb to 2020 to 2021). As for the study more broadly: Samples from collaborators originated in the United States, Italy and Spain and spanned both the acute and convalescent phases of COVID-19. The material from the prospective study consisted of cDNA or gDNA derived from T cells, B-cell-depleted T cells, or PBMCs. The dataset comprised deeply sampled blood TCRbeta repertoires from subjects exposed to, actively infected with, or recovered from COVID-19. The repertoires were made available in a free public database intended to serve as a resource for research on the immune response to SARS-CoV-2. The samples were drawn from two sources: the first 160 participants of the ongoing ImmuneRACE study, and 1,000 to 1,500 subjects contributed by 6 global collaborators. A de-identified subject ID, COVID-19 status, age in years and sex were almost always included in the sample metadata. Where HLA class I and class II types were available, the types were taken from metadata supplied by the sample provider, not from assay-based typing. The research as a whole found: How much clinical and demographic metadata was included differed by source and by participant, and the metadata was provided uncurated.

The chain is encoded by TRBV11-2 joined to TRBJ2-1, with TRBD1 perhaps the D gene, on 6 matching bases. This TCR derives from a woman aged 80 or over in a cohort sampled during active or convalescent COVID-19. Material for sequencing was peripheral blood. CDR3 region: CASSFSGQGYNEQFF. The nucleotide sequence reads TGTGCCAGCAGCTTTTCTGGGCAGGGGTACAATGAGCAGTTCTTC.